This T cell receptor (beta chain) was found in a study of blood T cell repertoires in COVID-19. Background on the study: Both acute and convalescent COVID-19 samples were obtained from the United States, Italy and Spain. PBMCs, B-cell-depleted T cells, or T cells provided the cDNA or gDNA that made up the material.

The CDR3 sequence is 10 residues long. Trimming took 6 bases from V and 8 from J, leaving 10 bases between them. CDR1 is DFQATT, CDR2 SNEGSKA, per germline (reference sequence). Per the original data handling: By means of reference gene primer amplification, nucleated cell counts were estimated. Profiling relied on immunoSEQ multiplex PCR, and the TCRdb table lists in-frame clones only, not all of them. The DNA gave D and trimming, while V, J and clone size come from that table. The sample includes about 170,000 clones, 80% to 90% of them seen just once. V usage is TRBV20-1 and J usage is TRBJ1-2, with D maybe TRBD1 (5 bases). The sequenced sample consisted of peripheral blood. The TCR sequence derives from a woman aged 70-85 years who had recovered from COVID-19. CDR3 DNA sequence: TGCAGTGCGGGGCGCAAGGGCTACACCTTC. Protein: CSAGRKGYTF.